These 21 T cell receptor beta chains were all obtained from the same sample, sequenced in a study of cytomegalovirus exposure and HLA in healthy donors. The PCR used 60 Vbeta and 13 Jbeta primers. The table came from immunoSEQ multiplex PCR; TCRdb's copy has only in-frame clones and leaves some out. In the table there are 95,000 to 150,000 clones, approximately 82% of which are singletons. Sequenced input: PBMCs. The receptors originated from a man between 18 and 35 years old in good health and CMV-seropositive.

This clone was observed once. The genes are TRBV19 and TRBJ1-1; D is perhaps TRBD1 (5 bases). The V end lost 1 base, the J end lost 5 bases, and 11 bases lay between the germline ends. Germline V gene lookup returns CDR1 LNHDA and CDR2 SQIVND (reference sequence). This CDR3 spans 14 amino acids. CDR3 sequence reads: CASSIGPGGTEAFF. In DNA, the CDR3 is TGTGCCAGTAGTATAGGCCCGGGGGGGACTGAAGCTTTCTTT.

The chain employs TRBV9 and TRBJ2-2; the match to TRBD2 covers 7 bases. CDR1 is SGDLS, CDR2 YYNGEE, per germline. The CDR3 has 14 residues. Germline trimming cut 3 bases from V and 4 bases from J; bases unmatched to any gene: 3. The CDR3 reads CASSEPGGTGELFF. The CDR3 nucleotides read TGTGCCAGCAGCGAACCGGGGGGCACCGGGGAGCTGTTTTTT.

This rearrangement joins TRBV6-4 to TRBJ2-3, with 9 bases lining up with TRBD2. From germline, CDR1 is MRHNA and CDR2 SNTAGT. This CDR3 is 19 amino acids long. V dropped 1 base and J dropped 5; count of bases not matched to a gene: 16. CDR3 amino acids: CASSDLPRSQRGVGDTQYF. The CDR3 bases are TGTGCCAGCAGTGACTTACCCCGGTCCCAGCGGGGGGTTGGAGATACGCAGTATTTT.

Points on this clone: The same CDR3 also results from other DNA sequences found in this sample. This sequence joins TRBV5-1 and TRBJ1-1; the D gene is possibly TRBD1 (6 bases). V was shortened by 0 bases and J by 5 bases, with 8 bases between the two germline ends. There are 13 residues in the CDR3. Germline lookup yields CDR1 SGHRS and CDR2 YFSETQ. CDR3 sequence reads: CASSLEGGTEAFF. CDR3 sequence (DNA): TGCGCCAGCAGCTTGGAAGGGGGTACTGAAGCTTTCTTT. Combining the CDR3 with reference TRBV5-1 and TRBJ1-1 gives the whole variable domain KAGVTQTPRYLIKTRGQQVTLSCSPISGHRSVSWYQQTPGQGLQFLFEYFSETQRNKGNFPGRFSGRQFSNSRSEMNVSTLELGDSALYLCASSLEGGTEAFFGQGTRLTVV.

This CDR3 is CASSHVGQGGETQYF. The CDR3 DNA is TGCGCCAGCAGTCACGTCGGACAGGGTGGAGAGACCCAGTACTTC. V is TRBV5-1 and J is TRBJ2-5; 8 bases are shared with TRBD1. Trimming cost V 5 bases and J 4 bases; bases outside gene matches: 10. Germline V gene lookup returns CDR1 SGHRS and CDR2 YFSETQ. This CDR3 spans 15 amino acids.

This clone turned up a few times. V and J are TRBV5-6 and TRBJ2-7, with TRBD2 identical over 14 bases. Per germline, CDR1 SGHDT and CDR2 YYEEEE. This CDR3 comprises 15 residues. The ends lost 3 bases at V and 3 bases at J; junction bases unmatched: 2. The CDR3 sequence is CASSWTSGGFYEQYF. CDR3 DNA: TGTGCCAGCAGCTGGACTAGCGGGGGGTTCTACGAGCAGTACTTC.

CDR3 DNA sequence: TGTGCCAGCAGCCGGGACATCTCCTCACCCCTCCACTTT. It translates to CASSRDISSPLHF. This chain uses TRBV9 with TRBJ1-6; possibly TRBD1 for D (6 bases). The ends were cut back, 4 bases at V and 10 bases at J, with 12 bases in the middle. The CDR3 loop spans 13 amino acids. The germline CDR1 and CDR2 sequences are SGDLS and YYNGEE.

The chain carries TRBV19 and TRBJ2-1; a weak D match, TRBD2 (6 bases). The CDR3 consists of 16 residues. Trimming shortened V by 1 base and J by 0 bases, and 10 bases separated the two germline ends. CDR1 and CDR2 (germline): LNHDA, SQIVND (reference sequence). The CDR3 loop is CASSIVRGTSYNEQFF. In nucleotides, the CDR3 is TGTGCCAGTAGTATAGTCCGGGGGACCTCCTACAATGAGCAGTTCTTC.

This chain joins TRBV7-2 and TRBJ2-7; 8 bases are a match to TRBD1. From germline, CDR1 is SGHTA and CDR2 FQGNSA. V gave up 1 base and J gave up 5 bases; unmatched junction bases: 4. The CDR3 is 14 amino acids. CDR3 nucleotides: TGTGCCAGCAGCTTAGTCGGACAGGGCAACGAGCAGTACTTC. Translation gives CASSLVGQGNEQYF. Full variable domain (outside the CDR3, taken from reference TRBV7-2 and TRBJ2-7): GAGVSQSPSNKVTEKGKDVELRCDPISGHTALYWYRQSLGQGLEFLIYFQGNSAPDKSGLPSDRFSAERTGGSVSTLTIQRTQQEDSAVYLCASSLVGQGNEQYFGPGTRLTVT.

This chain joins TRBV11-2 and TRBJ2-1; maybe TRBD2 (7 bases). The length of the CDR3 is 15 residues. V was trimmed by 0 bases and J by 4 bases, leaving 10 bases between them. Per germline, CDR1 SGHAT and CDR2 FQNNGV. This chain's CDR3 is CASSLDRGGYNEQFF. In DNA, the CDR3 is TGTGCCAGCAGCTTAGATAGGGGGGGGTACAATGAGCAGTTCTTC.

V and J are TRBV28 and TRBJ2-7; 7 bases line up with TRBD1. The J segment lost 0 bases and the V segment lost 5 bases, leaving 7 bases of the junction unmatched. The germline V gene has CDR1 MDHEN and CDR2 SYDVKM. CDR3 length: 15 residues. The CDR3 protein is CASSPGTDLSYEQYF. In DNA, the CDR3 is TGTGCCAGCAGTCCCGGGACAGATCTCTCCTACGAGCAGTACTTC.

The chain couples TRBV11-2 to TRBJ1-3; D may be TRBD1 (6 bases). The length of the CDR3 is 14 residues. V gave up 1 base and J gave up 4 bases, with 8 bases separating them. The V gene's germline CDR1 is SGHAT and CDR2 FQNNGV. The CDR3 region is CASSLGGRGNTIYF. The CDR3 coding sequence is TGTGCCAGCAGCTTAGGGGGGCGCGGAAACACCATATATTTT.

A single count supports this clone. J is TRBJ2-5 and V is TRBV19, with D possibly matching TRBD1 (5 bases). CDR3 length: 16 residues. The V gene's germline CDR1 is LNHDA and CDR2 SQIVND (reference sequence). Trimming pared 3 bases from V and 4 bases from J, leaving 18 bases between. The CDR3 loop reads CASSIIGREGSETQYF. The CDR3 DNA reads as TGTGCCAGTAGTATTATTGGCAGGGAAGGATCAGAGACCCAGTACTTC.

This sequence joins TRBV19 and TRBJ1-1; D may be TRBD1 (6 bases). The CDR3 runs 13 residues. CDR1 is LNHDA and CDR2 is SQIVND in the germline V gene (reference sequence). V lost 3 bases, J lost 11 bases, and 16 bases lay in between. The CDR3 sequence: CASSIGLTGYAFF. The CDR3 bases are TGTGCCAGTAGTATTGGGCTTACAGGGTACGCTTTCTTT.

V and J are TRBV5-1 and TRBJ2-1; TRBD2 matches 11 bases. V was clipped by 4 bases and J by 7 bases; unmatched bases: 10. Looked up from germline, CDR1 is SGHRS and CDR2 is YFSETQ. This CDR3 has 16 amino acids. CDR3: CASSLLSGGAGNEQFF. As DNA, the CDR3 is TGCGCCAGCAGCCTCCTTAGCGGGGGGGCAGGTAATGAGCAGTTCTTC.

In its sample, this clone was seen once. The rearrangement uses TRBV6-5 and TRBJ2-2, with D uncertain. Looked up from germline, CDR1 is MNHEY and CDR2 is SVGAGI. The CDR3 is 13 residues long. V gave up 5 bases and J gave up 1 base, with 5 bases separating them. This CDR3 is CASSGENTGELFF. Here the CDR3 DNA reads TGTGCCAGCAGTGGAGAGAACACCGGGGAGCTGTTTTTT.

The chain employs TRBV29-1 and TRBJ2-1; no definite D call. This CDR3 is built from 12 residues. Germline CDR1 reads SQVTM; CDR2 reads ANQGSEA. V dropped 1 base and J dropped 1 base, with 2 bases sitting between them. CDR3 amino acids: CSVEASYNEQFF. CDR3 bases: TGCAGCGTTGAAGCGTCCTACAATGAGCAGTTCTTC.

This chain links TRBV13 with TRBJ2-5; 7 bases are shared with TRBD1. Germline lookup yields CDR1 PRHDT and CDR2 FYEKMQ (reference sequence). The CDR3 is made up of 13 amino acids. Trimming removed 5 bases from V and 5 bases from J; junction bases left unmatched: 5. In DNA, the CDR3 is TGTGCCAGCAGCGACAGGGTTCCCGAGACCCAGTACTTC. It encodes CASSDRVPETQYF.

This sequence joins TRBV13 and TRBJ1-1; D remains unclear. This CDR3 has 15 residues. CDR1 is PRHDT, CDR2 FYEKMQ, per germline (reference sequence). Trimming removed 5 bases at V and 0 bases at J, with 13 bases between. In nucleotides, the CDR3 is TGTGCCAGCAGCCCCCCCTCAGTTATGAACACTGAAGCTTTCTTT. The encoded protein is CASSPPSVMNTEAFF.

The chain has TRBV6-5 and TRBJ2-5, with a tentative D call TRBD2 (6 bases). CDR1 MNHEY and CDR2 SVGAGI come from the germline V gene. Trimming stripped 9 bases from V and 1 base from J, with 9 bases between. The CDR3 is 12 amino acids. Here the CDR3 reads CASSGIQETQYF. The CDR3, as DNA: TGTGCCAGTAGCGGAATCCAAGAGACCCAGTACTTC.

Concerning this clone: One end of the junction does not line up with germline, which may come from a read error. The V and J genes are TRBV7-2 and TRBJ2-7; 8 positions agree with TRBD2. CDR1 SGHTA and CDR2 FQGNSA come from the germline V gene. CDR3 size: 15 residues. In nucleotides, the CDR3 is TGTGCCAGCACCTTAATGGCCGGGGGGGCTTACGAGCAGTACTTC. Translating gives CASTLMAGGAYEQYF.